What follows are 27 T cell receptor beta chains derived from one specimen sequenced in a study of glioma-infiltrating T cells after dendritic cell vaccination. Time point: after dendritic cell vaccination, including at tumor progression/relapse. Here immunoSEQ multiplex PCR was the method, and the copy in TCRdb shows in-frame clones only, minus some. In the table there are tens of thousands of clones, roughly 83% of which are singletons. The starting material was blood, obtained after dendritic cell vaccination. These receptors were collected from a human donor with glioblastoma.

The genes are TRBV7-3 and TRBJ1-5; D is uncertain. Germline assignment: CDR1 SGHTA and CDR2 FQGTGA. Trimming pared 5 bases from V and 3 bases from J, leaving 20 bases between. The CDR3 covers 17 residues. This chain's CDR3 is CASSLVSGRNPNQPQHF. The CDR3 nucleotides read TGTGCCAGCAGCCTCGTGAGCGGACGGAATCCCAATCAGCCCCAGCATTTT.

This clone has just a few counts. The chain recombines TRBV4-1 with TRBJ1-5; a possible D gene is TRBD1 (5 bases). The CDR3 extends over 19 amino acids. V was trimmed by 5 bases and J by 4 bases, leaving 27 bases between them. Looked up from germline, CDR1 is MGHRA and CDR2 is YSYEKL. DNA for the CDR3: TGCGCCAGCAGCTCACTGACAGCGGTGGCGGATGGACTAAATCAGCCCCAGCATTTT. Encoded protein: CASSSLTAVADGLNQPQHF.

V gene TRBV18 combines with J gene TRBJ1-1; 8 bases agree with TRBD1. This CDR3 region has 15 residues. V lost 2 bases to trimming and J lost 0 bases; unmatched junction nucleotides: 2. CDR1 KGHSH and CDR2 LQKENI come from the germline V gene. As DNA, the CDR3 is TGTGCCAGCTCACCAGGGGACAGGATGAACACTGAAGCTTTCTTT. Translating it yields CASSPGDRMNTEAFF.

This clone was seen only once. V usage is TRBV6-1 and J usage is TRBJ2-5; D is ambiguous. CDR1 is MNHNS and CDR2 is SASEGT in the germline V gene. Trimming stripped 6 bases from V and 0 bases from J, with 11 bases between. This CDR3 spans 14 amino acids. The CDR3 loop reads CASSEHPNQETQYF. CDR3 bases: TGTGCCAGCAGCGAACACCCTAACCAAGAGACCCAGTACTTC.

The chain joins TRBV19 to TRBJ1-2; TRBD1 is a possible D gene (6 bases). The CDR3 runs 16 residues. Germline V gene sequence: CDR1 LNHDA, CDR2 SQIVND (reference sequence). With 3 bases removed from V and 3 bases from J, the gap between germline ends came to 17 bases. CDR3 protein: CASSIGGEAGDYGYTF. The CDR3 bases are TGTGCCAGTAGTATCGGAGGAGAGGCAGGGGACTATGGCTACACCTTC.

V usage is TRBV5-4 and J usage is TRBJ2-3; the D is unclear. Germline V gives CDR1 SGHNT, CDR2 YYREEE (reference sequence). The germline V and J ends were trimmed by 0 bases and 2 bases, with 10 bases remaining between them. The CDR3 runs 15 residues. CDR3 in amino acids: CASSLAIAVTDTQYF. The CDR3 nucleotides are TGTGCCAGCAGCTTGGCCATCGCGGTCACAGATACGCAGTATTTT.

This rearrangement joins TRBV5-1 to TRBJ2-5; the match to TRBD1 covers 11 bases. The CDR3 is made up of 14 amino acids. Losses at the gene ends were 4 bases for V and 5 bases for J; bases not matched to a gene: 4. In germline, CDR1 is SGHRS, CDR2 YFSETQ. CDR3 DNA: TGCGCCAGCAGCGCAGGACAGGGGGCCGAGACCCAGTACTTC. It specifies CASSAGQGAETQYF.

The chain couples TRBV19 to TRBJ2-1; 7 nucleotides match TRBD1. The V segment lost 3 bases and the J segment 3 bases; nucleotides outside the gene matches: 8. CDR1 is LNHDA, CDR2 SQIVND, per germline (reference sequence). The CDR3 has 16 amino acids. The CDR3 nucleotides read TGTGCCAGTAGTATGAGTCCCGGGACAGTCTACAATGAGCAGTTCTTC. Translating it yields CASSMSPGTVYNEQFF.

CDR3: CASRTGGRNTIYF. CDR3 in DNA: TGTGCCAGCAGGACAGGGGGTAGAAACACCATATATTTT. The chain employs TRBV13 and TRBJ1-3; TRBD1 agrees at 9 bases. CDR1 is PRHDT and CDR2 is FYEKMQ in the germline V gene (reference sequence). Trimming took 6 bases from V and 5 from J; bases not matched to a gene: 2. The CDR3 length is 13 residues. The entire variable domain, with the rest obtained from reference TRBV13 and TRBJ1-3, is as follows: AAGVIQSPRHLIKEKRETATLKCYPIPRHDTVYWYQQGPGQDPQFLISFYEKMQSDKGSIPDRFSAQQFSDYHSELNMSSLELGDSALYFCASRTGGRNTIYFGEGSWLTVV.

This chain joins TRBV7-2 and TRBJ2-7; 9 positions agree with TRBD2. From germline, CDR1 is SGHTA and CDR2 FQGNSA. V lost 0 bases and J lost 0; bases outside the gene matches: 6. The CDR3 contains 17 residues. DNA for the CDR3: TGTGCCAGCAGCTTAGCGCTAGCGGGGCCGAGCTCCTACGAGCAGTACTTC. As protein: CASSLALAGPSSYEQYF.

V gene TRBV7-2 combines with J gene TRBJ2-5; possible D gene TRBD2, 5 bases. CDR1 and CDR2 from the germline V gene are SGHTA and FQGNSA. V lost 4 bases and J 0 bases, leaving 9 bases between the germline ends. The CDR3 is 14 amino acids. The CDR3 spells CASSWSGNQETQYF. The CDR3 nucleotides are TGTGCCAGCAGCTGGTCGGGAAACCAAGAGACCCAGTACTTC.

This chain links TRBV29-1 with TRBJ2-1; D unclear. The CDR3 totals 13 residues. V shed 5 bases and J shed 0 bases, with 8 bases lying between them. CDR1 is SQVTM and CDR2 is ANQGSEA in the germline V gene. In DNA form, the CDR3 reads TGCAGCGTTTTGAAGCTCTCCTACAATGAGCAGTTCTTC. Amino acid sequence: CSVLKLSYNEQFF.

The CDR3 DNA sequence: TGTGCCACCGTCCTCAGGGCGGTGAACACTGAAGCTTTCTTT. This translates into CATVLRAVNTEAFF. The chain employs TRBV2 and TRBJ1-1; D may be TRBD1 (5 bases). The CDR3 length is 14 residues. Trimming removed 10 bases at V and 0 bases at J, with 15 bases between. Germline V gene lookup returns CDR1 SNHLY and CDR2 FYNNEI.

The chain carries TRBV9 and TRBJ1-5; the D gene is possibly TRBD1 (6 bases). Trimming stripped 3 bases from V and 1 base from J, with 17 bases between. Germline CDR1 and CDR2: SGDLS and YYNGEE. This CDR3 has 17 amino acids. The CDR3 DNA is TGTGCCAGCAGCGGTGAGGGGGACGGTGTAAGCAATCAGCCCCAGCATTTT. This encodes CASSGEGDGVSNQPQHF.

The rearrangement uses TRBV19 and TRBJ1-2, with D perhaps TRBD1 (5 bases). V lost 3 bases and J lost 4, with 9 bases in between. Germline V gives CDR1 LNHDA, CDR2 SQIVND (reference sequence). This CDR3 contains 13 residues. The CDR3 DNA sequence: TGTGCCAGTAGTATCTCCCAGGGCTATGGCTACACCTTC. It codes for CASSISQGYGYTF.

The chain combines TRBV5-1 with TRBJ1-2; 10 bases fit TRBD1. Trimming removed 2 bases from V and 6 bases from J; junction bases left unmatched: 7. The CDR3 sequence is 15 residues long. The germline CDR1 and CDR2 sequences are SGHRS and YFSETQ. CDR3 amino acids: CASSFSTGGSDGYTF. Here the CDR3 DNA reads TGCGCCAGCAGCTTTTCGACAGGGGGCTCTGATGGCTACACCTTC.

V usage is TRBV28 and J usage is TRBJ2-3, with 7 bases fitting TRBD2. Trimming cost V 4 bases and J 0 bases; bases outside gene matches: 1. The CDR3 runs to 14 residues. CDR1 and CDR2 from the germline V gene are MDHEN and SYDVKM. DNA of the CDR3: TGTGCCAGCAGTTGGGGGGGTAGCACAGATACGCAGTATTTT. Its translation: CASSWGGSTDTQYF.

The genes are TRBV19 and TRBJ1-6, with unresolved D. Germline values: CDR1 LNHDA, CDR2 SQIVND (reference sequence). The germline V and J ends were trimmed by 7 bases and 14 bases, with 18 bases remaining between them. The CDR3 totals 13 residues. The chain's CDR3 is CASTNPAVGTLHF. The CDR3 region has the DNA TGTGCCAGTACCAACCCCGCGGTAGGAACCCTCCACTTT.

This chain uses TRBV6-6 with TRBJ1-5, with a possible D match to TRBD1 (6 bases). V was clipped by 6 bases and J by 1 base, with 13 bases between them. Germline CDR1 is MNHNY and CDR2 is SVGAGI (reference sequence). The CDR3 is 15 amino acids. In nucleotides, the CDR3 is TGTGCCAGCAGACAACAGGGTTTGAGCAATCAGCCCCAGCATTTT. Its protein is CASRQQGLSNQPQHF.

The chain carries TRBV30 and TRBJ2-7; TRBD2 is a possible D gene (6 bases). The CDR3 contains 13 residues. V lost 4 bases, J lost 6 bases, and 16 bases lay in between. The germline gives CDR1 GTSNPN, CDR2 SVGIG (reference sequence). The CDR3 loop is CAWTRELSGEQYF. DNA for the CDR3: TGTGCCTGGACCCGGGAGCTCTCCGGCGAGCAGTACTTC.

The chain joins TRBV7-2 to TRBJ2-3; TRBD1 might be the D (6 bases). V shed 2 bases and J shed 5 bases, with 11 bases lying between them. The CDR3 consists of 14 residues. Germline V gene lookup returns CDR1 SGHTA and CDR2 FQGNSA. The CDR3 loop reads CASSLNRAGDTQYF. The CDR3 coding sequence is TGTGCCAGCAGCTTAAACAGGGCTGGAGATACGCAGTATTTT.

The chain recombines TRBV4-1 with TRBJ1-1; possibly TRBD1 for D (5 bases). The CDR3 contains 16 residues. Germline lookup yields CDR1 MGHRA and CDR2 YSYEKL. V gave up 3 bases and J gave up 7 bases, with 21 bases separating them. The CDR3 is CASSHQYGGEGGEAFF. As DNA, the CDR3 is TGCGCCAGCAGCCACCAATACGGGGGGGAGGGCGGTGAAGCTTTCTTT.

V and J are TRBV2 and TRBJ1-2; 9 bases match TRBD1. The CDR3 covers 14 residues. Germline V gene data show CDR1 as SNHLY and CDR2 as FYNNEI. Germline trimming cut 6 bases from V and 4 bases from J; bases unmatched to any gene: 6. The CDR3 region is CASRDRDRVYGYTF. CDR3 coding DNA: TGTGCCAGCAGGGACCGGGACAGGGTCTATGGCTACACCTTC. The variable domain in full, with the rest retrieved from reference TRBV2 and TRBJ1-2, is EPEVTQTPSHQVTQMGQEVILRCVPISNHLYFYWYRQILGQKVEFLVSFYNNEISEKSEIFDDQFSVERPDGSNFTLKIRSTKLEDSAMYFCASRDRDRVYGYTFGSGTRLTVV.

The V call is TRBV4-3, the J call TRBJ1-4; D call uncertain. V shed 0 bases and J shed 3 bases, with 11 bases lying between them. The germline CDR1 and CDR2 sequences are LGHNA and YSLEER. The length of the CDR3 is 16 residues. The CDR3 DNA reads as TGCGCCAGCAGCCAAGATGACTACTCCCCTAATGAAAAACTGTTTTTT. Translated, it gives CASSQDDYSPNEKLFF.

The rearrangement joins TRBV7-2 to TRBJ2-5; TRBD2 is a possible D gene (6 bases). From germline, CDR1 is SGHTA and CDR2 FQGNSA. Trimming took off 7 bases at V and 3 bases at J, with 21 bases between the two ends. This CDR3 region has 16 residues. The DNA for the CDR3 is TGTGCCAGCATGCAAGGCCAGGGACTCTACAAAGAGACCCAGTACTTC. Residues: CASMQGQGLYKETQYF.

The chain is built from TRBV5-1 and TRBJ2-5, with 16 bases lining up with TRBD2. Germline lookup yields CDR1 SGHRS and CDR2 YFSETQ. The CDR3 has 17 residues. V was clipped by 4 bases and J by 1 base; unmatched bases: 4. DNA of the CDR3: TGCGCCAGCAGCACGGGGACTAGCGGGGGGGGCCAAGAGACCCAGTACTTC. Its translation is CASSTGTSGGGQETQYF.

V is TRBV19 and J is TRBJ1-2; 9 bases are shared with TRBD1. Germline V lookup: CDR1 LNHDA, CDR2 SQIVND (reference sequence). There are 16 residues in the CDR3. V lost 5 bases and J lost 4; bases outside the gene matches: 11. The CDR3 sequence: CASSAVGGTGLYGYTF. In nucleotides, the CDR3 is TGTGCCAGTAGTGCAGTAGGGGGGACAGGGCTCTATGGCTACACCTTC.